The rows below give T cell receptor beta chains drawn from one sample of a study of CD4 T cells in relation to SARS-CoV-2 and coronaviruses. This table comes from immunoSEQ multiplex PCR, and its TCRdb copy is limited to in-frame clones, with some not included. The sample records tens of thousands of clones, 80% to 95% being singletons. Specimen: naive CD4+ T cells from PBMCs. The receptors originated from a human donor in good health. The CDR3 runs from the conserved cysteine through the conserved F or W. Each record gives: J gene, D gene, V gene, CDR3 protein. D genes are given only for firm matches.

TRBJ1-4	TRBD1	TRBV9	CASSVTGTDEKLFF
TRBJ1-2	NA	TRBV2	CASSVASEYGYTF
TRBJ2-3	TRBD2	TRBV7-2	CASSLGLAGGPGQYF
TRBJ2-7	NA	TRBV18	CASSPRGPDEQYF
TRBJ2-7	NA	TRBV20-1	CSASKRAYEQYF
TRBJ2-3	TRBD2	TRBV28	CASSGASGRDTDTQYF
TRBJ2-1	TRBD1	TRBV4-3	CASSPPGQASYNEQFF
TRBJ2-1	NA	TRBV20-1	CSASGGEGRPQNEQFF
TRBJ1-5	NA	TRBV27	CASSQNQEQPQHF
TRBJ2-7	TRBD1	TRBV5-6	CASSLADRSGEQYF
TRBJ1-1	NA	TRBV19	CASSIEVTNTEAFF
TRBJ2-7	NA	TRBV7-2	CASTLGGASYEQYF